This T cell receptor (beta chain) comes out of a study of identical twins. This clonotype was seen more than once but under ten times. One entry per CDR3 protein results from TCRdb running MiXCR on the 5' RACE reads. The sample gives just over 500,000 distinct CDR3 sequences, around 20% of which show up once; 0.75% to 0.95% is in the top ten. This CDR3 is built from 15 residues. V lost 2 bases to trimming and J lost 6 bases; unmatched junction nucleotides: 10. The germline gives CDR1 DFQATT, CDR2 SNEGSKA (reference sequence). These data were also reused for a study on T cells expressing NK-cell markers.

Sample: CD4+ T cells sorted from blood. The chain joins TRBV20-1 to TRBJ1-5, with 7 bases lining up with TRBD1. This receptor was obtained from a woman younger than 30 in good health. The CDR3 loop is CSARSTGTRGQPQHF. The DNA for the CDR3 is TGCAGTGCTAGATCGACAGGGACGCGCGGTCAGCCCCAGCATTTT.